What follows are 27 T cell receptor beta chains derived from one specimen sequenced in a study of blood T cell repertoires in COVID-19. The repertoire was sequenced with immunoSEQ multiplex PCR; TCRdb's copy has only in-frame clones and lacks some. The sample records some 100,000 clones, approximately 75% being singletons. Sequenced: peripheral blood. These receptors all come from a human donor in a cohort sampled during active COVID-19.

The CDR3 reads CASSRQGSENTEAFF. DNA for the CDR3: TGCGCCAGCAGCCGACAGGGTTCCGAGAACACTGAAGCTTTCTTT. The rearrangement joins TRBV5-1 to TRBJ1-1; TRBD1 agrees at 7 bases. The CDR3 contains 15 residues. The germline V gene has CDR1 SGHRS and CDR2 YFSETQ. The ends lost 4 bases at V and 1 base at J; junction bases unmatched: 7. The full variable domain, rest sourced from reference TRBV5-1 and TRBJ1-1, is KAGVTQTPRYLIKTRGQQVTLSCSPISGHRSVSWYQQTPGQGLQFLFEYFSETQRNKGNFPGRFSGRQFSNSRSEMNVSTLELGDSALYLCASSRQGSENTEAFFGQGTRLTVV.

The rearrangement joins TRBV24-1 to TRBJ2-2, with 8 nucleotides matching TRBD1. V shed 8 bases and J 7 bases; nucleotides not matched to a gene: 8. This CDR3 has 14 amino acids. Germline V lookup: CDR1 KGHDR, CDR2 SFDVKD. The CDR3 sequence: CATKGSGGIGELFF. The CDR3 nucleotides are TGTGCCACCAAAGGATCAGGGGGCATCGGGGAGCTGTTTTTT.

The chain is built from TRBV5-6 and TRBJ1-5; D is perhaps TRBD1 (6 bases). Trimming stripped 4 bases from V and 3 bases from J, with 11 bases between. The CDR3 runs 14 residues. CDR1 and CDR2 from the germline V gene are SGHDT and YYEEEE. The CDR3 sequence is CASSRDRINQPQHF. The CDR3 DNA sequence: TGTGCCAGCAGCCGAGACAGGATCAATCAGCCCCAGCATTTT.

The chain links TRBV7-8 to TRBJ2-7, with TRBD1 matching over 10 bases. The V and J ends lost 1 base and 2 bases, in that order; junction bases with no gene match: 2. Germline values: CDR1 SGHVS, CDR2 FQNEAQ. The CDR3 is 15 amino acids. The CDR3 reads CASSLVGTGAYEQYF. The CDR3 DNA sequence: TGTGCCAGCAGCTTAGTTGGGACAGGGGCCTACGAGCAGTACTTC.

This rearrangement joins TRBV6-4 to TRBJ2-1; D possibly corresponds to TRBD2 (5 bases). The germline V gene has CDR1 MRHNA and CDR2 SNTAGT. Trimming removed 0 bases from V and 0 bases from J, with 12 bases in between. CDR3 length: 17 residues. Written as DNA, the CDR3 is TGTGCCAGCAGTGACTCGACCCGGGGTGGCTCCTACAATGAGCAGTTCTTC. Protein sequence: CASSDSTRGGSYNEQFF.

The chain links TRBV20-1 to TRBJ1-3; D is undetermined. Germline values: CDR1 DFQATT, CDR2 SNEGSKA (reference sequence). V lost 3 bases and J lost 4, with 13 bases in between. The CDR3 has 14 amino acids. The CDR3 reads CSASRGNRGNTIYF. The CDR3 region has the DNA TGCAGTGCTAGTCGCGGGAATAGAGGAAACACCATATATTTT.

The V and J genes are TRBV7-2 and TRBJ2-7; 7 bases are shared with TRBD1. Germline V gene lookup returns CDR1 SGHTA and CDR2 FQGNSA. The junction had 5 bases not matched to a gene; V was cut back by 1 base and J by 5 bases. The CDR3 is 14 residues long. CDR3 region: CASSLGQGKNEQYF. The CDR3 DNA sequence: TGTGCCAGCAGCTTAGGACAGGGTAAGAACGAGCAGTACTTC.

The genes are TRBV7-3 and TRBJ2-3, with a tentative D call TRBD2 (6 bases). V was clipped by 2 bases and J by 1 base, with 13 bases between them. This CDR3 has 16 residues. CDR1 and CDR2 (germline): SGHTA, FQGTGA. DNA of the CDR3: TGTGCCAGCAGCTTACAGGTCTGGGGGGGCACAGATACGCAGTATTTT. Translating gives CASSLQVWGGTDTQYF.

The chain recombines TRBV2 with TRBJ1-6; 10 bases are a match to TRBD1. The CDR3 has 14 amino acids. V lost 6 bases and J lost 6; bases outside the gene matches: 2. CDR1 and CDR2 from the germline V gene are SNHLY and FYNNEI. The CDR3 nucleotides read TGTGCCAGCAGAAGGGACAGGGGTAATTCACCCCTCCACTTT. Translating it yields CASRRDRGNSPLHF.

V and J are TRBV2 and TRBJ2-1, with a possible D match to TRBD1 (6 bases). Trimming removed 8 bases at V and 7 bases at J, with 15 bases between. Germline assignment: CDR1 SNHLY and CDR2 FYNNEI. The CDR3 totals 13 residues. CDR3 loop: CASDALQGNEQFF. CDR3 DNA: TGTGCCAGCGACGCGCTCCAGGGGAATGAGCAGTTCTTC.

The rearrangement links TRBV6-2 or TRBV6-3 to TRBJ1-5; 7 nucleotides agree with TRBD1. The CDR3 runs to 16 residues. V gave up 4 bases and J gave up 7 bases; unmatched junction bases: 13. CDR1 and CDR2 (germline): MNHEY, SVGEGT. CDR3 sequence: CASSSSSTGKYQPQHF. The CDR3 bases are TGTGCCAGCAGTTCCTCGTCGACAGGGAAGTACCAGCCCCAGCATTTT.

The chain employs TRBV2 and TRBJ2-1; TRBD2 matches at 10 bases. Germline CDR1 is SNHLY and CDR2 is FYNNEI. This CDR3 has 13 amino acids. With 3 bases clipped from V and 10 bases from J, the junction kept 3 bases outside the gene matches. The CDR3 is CASSDIAGGEQFF. DNA of the CDR3: TGTGCCAGCAGTGATATAGCGGGGGGAGAGCAGTTCTTC.

This clone appeared a single time. CDR3 protein: CASRERGQTQYF. CDR3 nucleotides: TGTGCCAGCAGGGAGAGGGGGCAGACCCAGTACTTC. The chain uses TRBV27 and TRBJ2-5; TRBD1 aligns across 7 bases. CDR3 length: 12 residues. The V and J ends lost 6 bases and 6 bases, in that order; junction bases with no gene match: 4. Germline V gene data show CDR1 as MNHEY and CDR2 as SMNVEV (reference sequence).

V usage is TRBV6-5 and J usage is TRBJ1-2; maybe TRBD1 (6 bases). There are 16 residues in the CDR3. Germline V gene data show CDR1 as MNHEY and CDR2 as SVGAGI. Trimming pared 1 base from V and 4 bases from J, leaving 16 bases between. The CDR3 loop is CASSYLTGSIGYGYTF. The CDR3 DNA follows: TGTGCCAGCAGTTACTTAACAGGGAGTATCGGCTATGGCTACACCTTC.

This clone showed up just once. The chain has TRBV7-2 and TRBJ1-1; 7 bases are a match to TRBD1. Trimming at V came to 4 bases and at J to 2 bases, leaving 7 bases not matched to a gene. CDR1 SGHTA and CDR2 FQGNSA come from the germline V gene. This CDR3 contains 15 residues. The CDR3 here is CASSSRQGSNTEAFF. CDR3 bases: TGTGCCAGCAGCTCAAGACAGGGATCCAACACTGAAGCTTTCTTT.

The rearrangement uses TRBV18 and TRBJ1-5, with D possibly being TRBD1 (6 bases). The CDR3 runs 15 residues. Germline-derived CDR1 and CDR2 are KGHSH and LQKENI. The V and J ends lost 6 bases and 3 bases respectively, with 15 bases between them. In nucleotides, the CDR3 is TGTGCCAGCTCCCCCACGGCAGGGGCCAATCAGCCCCAGCATTTT. Translated: CASSPTAGANQPQHF.

V gene TRBV4-1 combines with J gene TRBJ2-7, with 8 positions matching TRBD1. V trimming: 4 bases; J trimming: 5 bases; junction bases outside the gene matches: 4. In germline, CDR1 is MGHRA, CDR2 YSYEKL. This CDR3 region has 13 residues. The CDR3 loop reads CASSLAGGNEQYF. The CDR3 nucleotides are TGCGCCAGCAGCCTGGCAGGGGGCAACGAGCAGTACTTC.

V usage is TRBV5-1 and J usage is TRBJ2-7, with 8 bases matching TRBD1. The germline V gene encodes CDR1 SGHRS and CDR2 YFSETQ. The V gene end was trimmed by 4 bases and the J gene end by 5 bases; junction bases not matched to a gene: 8. The CDR3 has 14 residues. This CDR3 is CASSRAGQGDEQYF. The CDR3 nucleotides read TGCGCCAGCAGCCGGGCTGGACAGGGCGACGAGCAGTACTTC.

This chain connects TRBV28 to TRBJ1-2, with a weak D call TRBD1 (6 bases). This CDR3 spans 13 amino acids. Trimming cost V 6 bases and J 11 bases, with 19 bases left between them. Germline assignment: CDR1 MDHEN and CDR2 SYDVKM. The CDR3 loop reads CASSPTYRAGYTF. The CDR3, as DNA: TGTGCCAGCAGCCCTACCTACAGGGCCGGTTACACCTTC.

The chain is built from TRBV6-6 and TRBJ1-6; a weak D match, TRBD1 (5 bases). CDR3 length: 15 amino acids. V lost 5 bases and J 7 bases, leaving 15 bases between the germline ends. The V gene's germline CDR1 is MNHNY and CDR2 SVGAGI (reference sequence). The CDR3 is CASSTNRQLNSPLHF. The CDR3 nucleotides read TGTGCCAGCAGTACAAATCGACAGTTGAATTCACCCCTCCACTTT.

This chain connects TRBV10-2 to TRBJ2-1; 10 positions match TRBD2. CDR1 and CDR2 (germline): WSHSY, SAAADI. CDR3 length equals 15 residues. Trimming took 6 bases from V and 7 from J; bases not matched to a gene: 9. Here the CDR3 reads CASRPLAGGGNEQFF. The CDR3 coding sequence is TGCGCCAGCAGACCTTTAGCGGGGGGAGGTAATGAGCAGTTCTTC.

The chain links TRBV18 to TRBJ2-7; maybe TRBD1 (7 bases). The CDR3 is 12 amino acids. Trimming removed 6 bases from V and 5 bases from J, with 11 bases in between. From germline, CDR1 is KGHSH and CDR2 LQKENI. CDR3 DNA: TGTGCCAGCTCCCAGGGGGGTGACGAGCAGTACTTC. Its translation is CASSQGGDEQYF.

The chain is built from TRBV7-3 and TRBJ2-2, with D hard to call. The CDR3 has 15 residues. Germline V gene data show CDR1 as SGHTA and CDR2 as FQGTGA. Deletions cut 5 bases from V and 1 base from J, with 11 bases between. CDR3 nucleotides: TGTGCCAGCAGCAAAACAGCCCTGAACACCGGGGAGCTGTTTTTT. Translated, it gives CASSKTALNTGELFF.

This chain links TRBV18 with TRBJ2-2; D might be TRBD1 (6 bases). CDR1 KGHSH and CDR2 LQKENI come from the germline V gene. The ends were cut back, 1 base at V and 1 base at J, with 7 bases in the middle. This CDR3 region has 15 residues. The CDR3 region has the DNA TGTGCCAGCTCACCACAGGGGGTGAACACCGGGGAGCTGTTTTTT. It encodes CASSPQGVNTGELFF.

CDR3 region: CASSTANSPLHF. The DNA of the CDR3 is TGCGCCAGCAGCACCGCGAATTCACCCCTCCACTTT. The J gene is TRBJ1-6, the V gene TRBV5-1; no reliable D call. The CDR3 is 12 amino acids. CDR1 SGHRS and CDR2 YFSETQ come from the germline V gene. With 4 bases removed from V and 7 bases from J, the gap between germline ends came to 6 bases.

This chain connects TRBV4-3 to TRBJ2-3; tentative D call: TRBD1 (7 bases). Trimming cost V 2 bases and J 1 base, with 13 bases left between them. The CDR3 has 16 amino acids. CDR1 and CDR2 (germline): LGHNA, YSLEER. This CDR3 is CASSQPGGSGTDTQYF. DNA of the CDR3: TGCGCCAGCAGCCAACCAGGGGGGTCTGGCACAGATACGCAGTATTTT.

The chain joins TRBV7-8 to TRBJ2-2, with 7 bases fitting TRBD1. This CDR3 has 16 amino acids. Germline V gene sequence: CDR1 SGHVS, CDR2 FQNEAQ. The junction had 6 bases not matched to a gene; V was cut back by 3 bases and J by 2 bases. The DNA of the CDR3 is TGTGCCAGCAGCTTGGGACAGATTTTTAACACCGGGGAGCTGTTTTTT. Residues: CASSLGQIFNTGELFF.